Below, 12 T cell receptor beta chains from the same sample are listed, as sequenced in a study of blood T cell repertoires in COVID-19. TCRdb's table, derived via immunoSEQ multiplex PCR, lists solely in-frame clones and lacks some. This table has more than 150,000 clones, under 90% appearing once. Sequencing was carried out using peripheral blood. Receptor source: a man younger than 40 with active or convalescent COVID-19.

The J gene is TRBJ1-5, the V gene TRBV4-3; D is unresolved. V was cut by 0 bases and J by 4 bases, with 10 bases left in between. CDR1 and CDR2 from the germline V gene are LGHNA and YSLEER. The CDR3 has 15 residues. The CDR3 bases are TGCGCCAGCAGCCAAGATCGTGGCTCGAATCAGCCCCAGCATTTT. This codes for CASSQDRGSNQPQHF.

This rearrangement joins TRBV6-2 or TRBV6-3 to TRBJ2-7, with 7 bases lining up with TRBD2. The germline V gene has CDR1 MNHEY and CDR2 SVGEGT. The CDR3 contains 12 residues. Trimming took 6 bases from V and 4 from J; bases not matched to a gene: 3. CDR3 residues: CASSGLGYEQYV. CDR3 DNA sequence: TGTGCCAGCAGCGGACTAGGTTACGAGCAGTACGTC.

The chain combines TRBV2 with TRBJ1-3, with D possibly matching TRBD1 (6 bases). This CDR3 is built from 16 residues. Germline CDR1 SNHLY, CDR2 FYNNEI. Deletions cut 6 bases from V and 1 base from J, with 16 bases between. The CDR3 loop is CASSGIGQGSGNTIYF. Here the CDR3 DNA reads TGTGCCAGCAGCGGGATAGGGCAGGGGTCTGGAAACACCATATATTTT.

CDR3 amino acids: CASSLQGTYGYTF. The CDR3 DNA follows: TGTGCCAGCAGCCTACAGGGGACCTATGGCTACACCTTC. V gene TRBV11-2 combines with J gene TRBJ1-2, with 7 nucleotides matching TRBD1. The CDR3 is 13 amino acids. The V gene end was trimmed by 5 bases and the J gene end by 4 bases; junction bases not matched to a gene: 4. Germline values: CDR1 SGHAT, CDR2 FQNNGV.

The chain couples TRBV6-5 to TRBJ1-5; D not resolved. The CDR3 contains 13 residues. Germline V CDR1 and CDR2: MNHEY, SVGAGI. V lost 6 bases and J lost 1, with 7 bases in between. Here the CDR3 DNA reads TGTGCCAGCAGGGCTTTGAGCAATCAGCCCCAGCATTTT. Protein sequence: CASRALSNQPQHF.

The V gene is TRBV6-5, the J gene TRBJ1-1; D gene uncertain. CDR1 and CDR2 (germline): MNHEY, SVGAGI. This CDR3 is built from 12 residues. V shed 6 bases and J shed 6 bases, with 11 bases lying between them. Written as DNA, the CDR3 is TGTGCCAGCAGAGGAGGGAGCCCTGAAGCTTTCTTT. The encoded protein is CASRGGSPEAFF.

This chain uses TRBV27 with TRBJ1-4; D is uncertain. The CDR3 is made up of 13 amino acids. V was pared by 3 bases and J by 5 bases, with 7 bases between. Germline assignment: CDR1 MNHEY and CDR2 SMNVEV (reference sequence). CDR3 nucleotides: TGTGCCAGCAGTTTTCGTCAGAATGAAAAACTGTTTTTT. This gives the protein CASSFRQNEKLFF.

The CDR3 loop is CASSYGDRGAGGYTF. CDR3 bases: TGTGCCAGCAGTTACGGGGACAGGGGGGCCGGCGGCTACACCTTC. The chain links TRBV6-6 to TRBJ1-2; 11 nucleotides align to TRBD1. J gave up 8 bases and V 2 bases, and 7 bases lay outside the gene matches. CDR3 length: 15 residues. CDR1 MNHNY and CDR2 SVGAGI come from the germline V gene (reference sequence).

This chain joins TRBV9 and TRBJ2-7; 10 bases align to TRBD1. This CDR3 comprises 14 residues. CDR1 and CDR2 (germline): SGDLS, YYNGEE. With 1 base clipped from V and 6 bases from J, the junction kept 4 bases outside the gene matches. CDR3 residues: CASSVMGQGPEQYF. The CDR3 DNA follows: TGTGCCAGCAGCGTAATGGGACAGGGGCCCGAGCAGTACTTC.

A single count supports this clone. The chain recombines TRBV6-6 with TRBJ1-1; D is perhaps TRBD1 (5 bases). Trimming left V 9 bases short and J 2 bases short, with 10 bases between. There are 12 residues in the CDR3. In germline, CDR1 is MNHNY, CDR2 SVGAGI (reference sequence). The chain's CDR3 is CASKQENTEAFF. In DNA form, the CDR3 reads TGTGCCAGTAAACAGGAAAACACTGAAGCTTTCTTT.

This clone was counted a single time. CDR3 bases: TGTGCCAGCAGCCCTTGGACAGGGGGTGGGTCACCCCTCCACTTT. Encoded protein: CASSPWTGGGSPLHF. This chain connects TRBV9 to TRBJ1-6; TRBD1 matches at 10 bases. The junction had 8 bases not matched to a gene; V was cut back by 4 bases and J by 10 bases. The CDR3 loop spans 15 amino acids. Germline assignment: CDR1 SGDLS and CDR2 YYNGEE.

This chain connects TRBV28 to TRBJ1-5, with 9 bases aligning to TRBD1. CDR3 length equals 15 residues. V trimming: 5 bases; J trimming: 4 bases; junction bases outside the gene matches: 6. Germline V gives CDR1 MDHEN, CDR2 SYDVKM. In DNA, the CDR3 is TGTGCCAGCAGTCCAACCGGGACAGGGAATCAGCCCCAGCATTTT. Translation: CASSPTGTGNQPQHF.